These 27 T cell receptor beta chains came from one sample sequenced in a study of cytomegalovirus exposure and HLA in healthy donors. The primer mix had 60 Vbeta and 13 Jbeta primers. The protocol was immunoSEQ multiplex PCR, while the TCRdb copy is restricted to in-frame clones and leaves out a portion. This table holds approximately 100,000 clones, over 60% found once. The material sequenced was PBMCs. The source of these receptors is a woman under 30 in good health and CMV-seropositive.

The table lists this clone with a few counts. The chain combines TRBV19 with TRBJ2-5; tentatively, D is TRBD2 (5 bases). Germline V lookup: CDR1 LNHDA, CDR2 SQIVND (reference sequence). V was shortened by 4 bases and J by 4 bases, with 10 bases between the two germline ends. The CDR3 sequence is 13 residues long. The CDR3 region is CASSTTRVETQYF. In DNA, the CDR3 is TGTGCCAGTAGTACAACTAGAGTAGAGACCCAGTACTTC.

This chain connects TRBV28 to TRBJ2-3, with D maybe TRBD1 (6 bases). CDR1 and CDR2 from the germline V gene are MDHEN and SYDVKM. The length of the CDR3 is 14 residues. V shed 5 bases and J shed 4 bases, with 13 bases lying between them. CDR3 loop: CASSPAGAADTQYF. The CDR3 nucleotides are TGTGCCAGCAGTCCCGCAGGGGCGGCAGATACGCAGTATTTT. Supplemented by reference TRBV28 and TRBJ2-3, the full variable domain reads DVKVTQSSRYLVKRTGEKVFLECVQDMDHENMFWYRQDPGLGLRLIYFSYDVKMKEKGDIPEGYSVSREKKERFSLILESASTNQTSMYLCASSPAGAADTQYFGPGTRLTVL.

The chain links TRBV6-5 to TRBJ1-1; no definite D call. With 6 bases removed from V and 1 base from J, the gap between germline ends came to 9 bases. The CDR3 covers 13 residues. CDR1 and CDR2 (germline): MNHEY, SVGAGI. The CDR3 here is CASSNHRNTEAFF. The CDR3 nucleotides are TGTGCCAGCAGCAACCACAGGAACACTGAAGCTTTCTTT.

This clone was seen more than once but under ten times. This chain links TRBV5-8 with TRBJ1-5, with D perhaps TRBD1 (6 bases). Between the trimmed V and J ends, which lost 2 bases and 3 bases, there was a span of 9 bases. Germline values: CDR1 SGHTS, CDR2 YDEGEE. This CDR3 spans 14 amino acids. For the CDR3, the DNA is TGTGCCAGCAGCTTTCAGGGGAACAATCAGCCCCAGCATTTT. Translated, it gives CASSFQGNNQPQHF.

The rearrangement joins TRBV30 to TRBJ1-6; TRBD1 agrees at 9 bases. The ends lost 1 base at V and 7 bases at J; junction bases unmatched: 2. Germline-derived CDR1 and CDR2 are GTSNPN and SVGIG (reference sequence). CDR3 size: 14 residues. The CDR3 loop reads CAWSGGTGNSPLHF. CDR3 nucleotide sequence: TGTGCCTGGAGTGGTGGGACAGGGAATTCACCCCTCCACTTT.

V and J are TRBV9 and TRBJ2-7; weak D call: TRBD1 (5 bases). V lost 4 bases to trimming and J lost 5 bases, with 10 bases between them. In germline, CDR1 is SGDLS, CDR2 YYNGEE. The CDR3 runs 12 residues. The CDR3 region is CASSSQGHEQYF. The CDR3 DNA reads as TGTGCCAGCAGCTCTCAGGGCCACGAGCAGTACTTC. Drawing the rest from reference TRBV9 and TRBJ2-7, the complete variable domain is DSGVTQTPKHLITATGQRVTLRCSPRSGDLSVYWYQQSLDQGLQFLIQYYNGEERAKGNILERFSAQQFPDLHSELNLSSLELGDSALYFCASSSQGHEQYFGPGTRLTVT.

V and J are TRBV5-4 and TRBJ1-1, with a tentative D call TRBD1 (5 bases). CDR1 is SGHNT, CDR2 YYREEE, per germline (reference sequence). CDR3 length: 14 amino acids. V was shortened by 0 bases and J by 7 bases, with 13 bases between the two germline ends. The CDR3 region has the DNA TGTGCCAGCAGCTTGGAGGGACCGGGAGTTGAAGCTTTCTTT. Translating it yields CASSLEGPGVEAFF.

This clone has a handful of counts. The V gene is TRBV5-1, the J gene TRBJ1-1; maybe TRBD1 (6 bases). Germline loops: CDR1 SGHRS, CDR2 YFSETQ. Trimming shortened V by 4 bases and J by 5 bases, and 15 bases separated the two germline ends. The CDR3 covers 14 residues. CDR3 protein: CASSAQTGRTEAFF. CDR3 coding DNA: TGCGCCAGCAGCGCACAGACAGGTAGGACTGAAGCTTTCTTT.

J is TRBJ1-2 and V is TRBV27; no definite D call. In germline, CDR1 is MNHEY, CDR2 SMNVEV (reference sequence). Deletions cut 5 bases from V and 4 bases from J, with 11 bases between. The CDR3 is made up of 13 amino acids. The CDR3 sequence is CASSPRDIYGYTF. In nucleotides, the CDR3 is TGTGCCAGCAGTCCTCGCGACATCTATGGCTACACCTTC.

The chain carries TRBV5-1 and TRBJ1-3, with TRBD1 identical over 11 bases. Trimming cost V 0 bases and J 0 bases; bases outside gene matches: 8. This CDR3 comprises 19 residues. CDR1 SGHRS and CDR2 YFSETQ come from the germline V gene. The CDR3 sequence: CASSLVSRTGGSSGNTIYF. CDR3 nucleotide sequence: TGCGCCAGCAGCTTGGTCTCACGGACAGGGGGCTCCTCTGGAAACACCATATATTTT.

The V and J genes are TRBV5-6 and TRBJ1-1; a weak D match, TRBD1 (5 bases). Looked up from germline, CDR1 is SGHDT and CDR2 is YYEEEE. V dropped 0 bases and J dropped 0 bases, with 15 bases sitting between them. This CDR3 contains 17 residues. The CDR3 is CASSLGAGGGLNTEAFF. The DNA of the CDR3 is TGTGCCAGCAGCTTGGGGGCGGGCGGGGGTTTGAACACTGAAGCTTTCTTT.

The chain recombines TRBV4-1 with TRBJ2-7; 8 positions match TRBD2. This CDR3 is built from 16 residues. Germline loops: CDR1 MGHRA, CDR2 YSYEKL. V lost 1 base to trimming and J lost 7 bases; unmatched junction nucleotides: 12. CDR3 sequence: CASSQATGAGAREQYF. The CDR3 DNA sequence: TGCGCCAGCAGCCAAGCGACAGGAGCGGGAGCGAGGGAGCAGTACTTC.

The chain recombines TRBV5-6 with TRBJ2-5, with TRBD2 matching 10 bases. The DNA end lines up better with TRBJ2-7; the J call may be wrong. The CDR3 totals 14 residues. CDR1 and CDR2 (germline): SGHDT, YYEEEE. The chain's CDR3 is CASTSGTSAYEQYF. The DNA for the CDR3 is TGTGCCAGCACCTCCGGGACTAGCGCCTACGAGCAGTACTTC.

The chain recombines TRBV7-3 with TRBJ1-1, with D maybe TRBD1 (6 bases). The V end was cut by 2 bases, the J end by 5 bases, with 9 bases between. This CDR3 comprises 13 residues. CDR1 and CDR2 from the germline V gene are SGHTA and FQGTGA. The CDR3 spells CASSLGQGTEAFF. CDR3 bases: TGTGCCAGCAGCTTAGGTCAGGGGACTGAAGCTTTCTTT.

This clone showed up just a few times. This chain uses TRBV30 with TRBJ1-4; perhaps TRBD1 as D (6 bases). The CDR3 is 16 residues long. V lost 0 bases to trimming and J lost 0 bases, with 11 bases between them. The V gene's germline CDR1 is GTSNPN and CDR2 SVGIG (reference sequence). CDR3 protein: CAWSVSRTATNEKLFF. CDR3 DNA: TGTGCCTGGAGTGTCAGTCGGACAGCAACTAATGAAAAACTGTTTTTT.

CDR3 in DNA: TGCAGCGTTGACGGGACTTTCTACAATGAGCAGTTCTTC. It specifies CSVDGTFYNEQFF. The chain recombines TRBV29-1 with TRBJ2-1; tentative D call: TRBD2 (6 bases). CDR1 is SQVTM, CDR2 ANQGSEA, per germline. Trimming left V 3 bases short and J 3 bases short, with 9 bases between. This CDR3 has 13 residues.

The table lists this clone with a few counts. This sample includes further DNA sequences coding for the same CDR3. V is TRBV6-1 and J is TRBJ1-5; maybe TRBD1 (6 bases). Germline V CDR1 and CDR2: MNHNS, SASEGT. Trimming left V 6 bases short and J 4 bases short, with 10 bases between. The CDR3 totals 13 residues. CDR3 sequence reads: CASRRQENQPQHF. In DNA, the CDR3 is TGTGCCAGCAGAAGACAGGAGAATCAGCCCCAGCATTTT.

The chain is built from TRBV4-2 and TRBJ2-1; 8 bases match TRBD2. With 2 bases clipped from V and 4 bases from J, the junction kept 16 bases outside the gene matches. The germline gives CDR1 LGHNA, CDR2 YNFKEQ. The CDR3 is 19 residues long. This CDR3 is CASSQSPELSGSWYNEQFF. The CDR3 bases are TGTGCCAGCAGCCAATCCCCCGAACTAAGCGGGAGTTGGTACAATGAGCAGTTCTTC.

This chain connects TRBV5-1 to TRBJ2-5; D is ambiguous. The V gene's germline CDR1 is SGHRS and CDR2 YFSETQ. CDR3 length: 12 residues. Trimming stripped 1 base from V and 4 bases from J, with 5 bases between. The CDR3 DNA sequence: TGCGCCAGCAGCTTGAATCGAGAGACCCAGTACTTC. Protein: CASSLNRETQYF.

The count of this clone is one. This chain uses TRBV29-1 with TRBJ1-2, with 10 positions matching TRBD1. Unmatched junction bases numbered 8, after V lost 8 bases and J lost 8 bases. This CDR3 region has 12 residues. Germline V gene data show CDR1 as SQVTM and CDR2 as ANQGSEA. The CDR3 reads CSSLGQGTGYTF. The CDR3 bases are TGCAGCTCCCTGGGACAGGGGACCGGCTACACCTTC.

This chain joins TRBV6-1 and TRBJ2-5, with a tentative D call TRBD2 (6 bases). From germline, CDR1 is MNHNS and CDR2 SASEGT. V lost 6 bases to trimming and J lost 4 bases, with 18 bases between them. The CDR3 runs 15 residues. The chain's CDR3 is CASRLSGDYRETQYF. The CDR3 bases are TGTGCCAGCAGACTTAGCGGAGACTATAGAGAGACCCAGTACTTC.

A few counts support this clone. The CDR3 loop is CAWSRASGRAYEQYF. In nucleotides, the CDR3 is TGTGCCTGGAGTCGTGCTAGCGGGAGGGCCTACGAGCAGTACTTC. The J gene is TRBJ2-7, the V gene TRBV30, with 12 bases identical to TRBD2. The CDR3 has 15 residues. V shed 2 bases and J 2 bases; nucleotides not matched to a gene: 4. The germline V gene encodes CDR1 GTSNPN and CDR2 SVGIG (reference sequence).

This clone turned up a few times. The rearrangement uses TRBV5-1 and TRBJ1-2; 9 nucleotides match TRBD1. This CDR3 is 16 amino acids long. Unmatched junction bases numbered 13, after V lost 4 bases and J lost 6 bases. Germline assignment: CDR1 SGHRS and CDR2 YFSETQ. The CDR3: CASSPAGHWTGDGYTF. Written as DNA, the CDR3 is TGCGCCAGCAGCCCGGCCGGACACTGGACAGGGGATGGCTACACCTTC.

The rearrangement uses TRBV6-5 and TRBJ2-7; 9 bases are shared with TRBD1. Germline values: CDR1 MNHEY, CDR2 SVGAGI. The CDR3 extends over 15 amino acids. V gave up 6 bases and J gave up 0 bases; unmatched junction bases: 6. For the CDR3, the DNA is TGTGCCAGCAGGGGGGGACAGGGTAGCTCCTACGAGCAGTACTTC. This encodes CASRGGQGSSYEQYF.

The chain carries TRBV19 and TRBJ1-1, with TRBD1 matching over 7 bases. The J segment lost 4 bases and the V segment lost 6 bases, leaving 2 bases of the junction unmatched. There are 12 residues in the CDR3. Germline CDR1 reads LNHDA; CDR2 reads SQIVND (reference sequence). For the CDR3, the DNA is TGTGCCAGTAGCCAGGGGGTCACTGAAGCTTTCTTT. Its protein is CASSQGVTEAFF.

A single count supports this clone. The chain carries TRBV18 and TRBJ2-7; TRBD2 is a possible D gene (7 bases). V lost 4 bases, J lost 0 bases, and 19 bases lay in between. The CDR3 consists of 17 residues. Germline CDR1 KGHSH, CDR2 LQKENI. The CDR3 region has the DNA TGTGCCAGCTCACACTTGGCCCAGGGAGGGGGCTCCTACGAGCAGTACTTC. It is translated as CASSHLAQGGGSYEQYF.

The CDR3 bases are TGTGCCAGCAGCCCCTCAGGGATTCGCACAGATACGCAGTATTTT. This sequence encodes CASSPSGIRTDTQYF. The chain uses TRBV5-4 and TRBJ2-3; perhaps TRBD1 as D (5 bases). The V gene lost 4 bases and the J gene lost 1 base, with 13 bases spanning the gap. Germline lookup yields CDR1 SGHNT and CDR2 YYREEE (reference sequence). This CDR3 spans 15 amino acids.